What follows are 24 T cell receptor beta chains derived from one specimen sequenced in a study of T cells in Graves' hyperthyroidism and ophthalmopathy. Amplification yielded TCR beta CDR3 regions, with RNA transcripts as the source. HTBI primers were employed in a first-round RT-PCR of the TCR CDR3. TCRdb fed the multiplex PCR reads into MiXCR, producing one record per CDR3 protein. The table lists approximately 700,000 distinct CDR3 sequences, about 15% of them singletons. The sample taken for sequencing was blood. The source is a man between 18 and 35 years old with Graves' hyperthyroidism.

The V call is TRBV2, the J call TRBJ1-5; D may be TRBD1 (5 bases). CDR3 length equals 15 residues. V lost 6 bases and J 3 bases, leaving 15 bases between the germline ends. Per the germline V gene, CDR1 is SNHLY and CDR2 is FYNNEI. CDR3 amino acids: CASSGRQSTNQPQHF. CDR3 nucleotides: TGTGCCAGCAGCGGACGACAGTCTACCAATCAGCCCCAGCATTTT.

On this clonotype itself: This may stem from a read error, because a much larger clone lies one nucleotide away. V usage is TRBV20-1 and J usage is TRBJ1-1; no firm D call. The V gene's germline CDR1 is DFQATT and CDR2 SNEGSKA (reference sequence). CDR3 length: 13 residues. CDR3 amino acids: CSPTSRWRTEASF. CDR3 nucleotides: TGCAGTCCTACCTCCAGATGGAGGACTGAAGCTTCCTTT.

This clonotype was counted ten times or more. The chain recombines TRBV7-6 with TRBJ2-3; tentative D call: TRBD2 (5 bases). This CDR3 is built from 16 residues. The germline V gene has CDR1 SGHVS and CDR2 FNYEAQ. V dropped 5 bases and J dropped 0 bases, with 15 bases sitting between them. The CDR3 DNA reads TGTGCCAGCAGCCGGATTTATAGCGATAGCACAGATACGCAGTATTTT. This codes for CASSRIYSDSTDTQYF. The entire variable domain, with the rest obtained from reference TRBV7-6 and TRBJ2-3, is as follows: GAGVSQSPRYKVTKRGQDVALRCDPISGHVSLYWYRQALGQGPEFLTYFNYEAQQDKSGLPNDRFSAERPEGSISTLTIQRTEQRDSAMYRCASSRIYSDSTDTQYFGPGTRLTVL.

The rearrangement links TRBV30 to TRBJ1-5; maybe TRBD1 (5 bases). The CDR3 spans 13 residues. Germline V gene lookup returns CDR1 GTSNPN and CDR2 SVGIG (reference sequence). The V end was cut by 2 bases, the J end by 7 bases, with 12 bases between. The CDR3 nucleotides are TGTGCCTGGAGTCTAGGGACGGGGCAGCCCCAGCATTTT. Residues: CAWSLGTGQPQHF.

CDR3 loop: CASSYSGDDEQYF. The CDR3 nucleotides read TGTGCCAGCAGTTACTCCGGCGACGACGAGCAGTACTTC. The chain couples TRBV6-5 to TRBJ2-7; D is uncertain. Germline loops: CDR1 MNHEY, CDR2 SVGAGI. Trimming stripped 0 bases from V and 5 bases from J, with 8 bases between. CDR3 length: 13 amino acids.

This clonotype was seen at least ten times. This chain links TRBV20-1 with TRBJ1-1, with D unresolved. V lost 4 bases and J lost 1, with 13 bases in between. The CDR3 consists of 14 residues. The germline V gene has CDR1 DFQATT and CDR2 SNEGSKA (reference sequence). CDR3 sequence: CSAILGGGNTEAFF. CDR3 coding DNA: TGCAGTGCTATCCTAGGCGGCGGGAACACTGAAGCTTTCTTT.

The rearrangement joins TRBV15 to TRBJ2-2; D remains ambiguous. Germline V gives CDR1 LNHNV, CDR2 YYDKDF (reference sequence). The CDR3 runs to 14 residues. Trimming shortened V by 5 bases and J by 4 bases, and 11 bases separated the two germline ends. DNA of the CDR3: TGTGCCACCAGCCCACCGAGCAGCACCGGGGAGCTGTTTTTT. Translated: CATSPPSSTGELFF.

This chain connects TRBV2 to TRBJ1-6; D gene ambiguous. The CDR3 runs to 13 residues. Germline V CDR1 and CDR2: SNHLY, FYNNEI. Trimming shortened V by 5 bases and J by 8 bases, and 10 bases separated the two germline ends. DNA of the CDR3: TGTGCCAGCAGTCCGGAGACGGATTCACCCCTCCACTTT. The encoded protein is CASSPETDSPLHF.

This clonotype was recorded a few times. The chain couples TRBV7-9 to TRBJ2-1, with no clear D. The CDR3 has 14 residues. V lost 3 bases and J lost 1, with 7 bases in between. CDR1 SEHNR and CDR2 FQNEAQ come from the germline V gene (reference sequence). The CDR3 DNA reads TGTGCCAGCAGCTTCGGCCTTTCCTACAATGAGCAGTTCTTC. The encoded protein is CASSFGLSYNEQFF.

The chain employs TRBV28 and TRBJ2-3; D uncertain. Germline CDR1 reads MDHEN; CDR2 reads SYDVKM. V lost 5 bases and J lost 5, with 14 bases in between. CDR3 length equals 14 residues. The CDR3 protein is CASSMDRPEDTQYF. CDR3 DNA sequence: TGTGCCAGCAGTATGGACCGCCCGGAAGATACGCAGTATTTT.

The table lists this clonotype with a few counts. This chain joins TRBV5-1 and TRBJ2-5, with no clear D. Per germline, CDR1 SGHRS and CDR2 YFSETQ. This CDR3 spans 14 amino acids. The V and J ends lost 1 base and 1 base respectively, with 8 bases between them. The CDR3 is CASSLYGRQETQYF. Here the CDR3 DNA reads TGCGCCAGCAGCTTGTATGGTCGCCAAGAGACCCAGTACTTC. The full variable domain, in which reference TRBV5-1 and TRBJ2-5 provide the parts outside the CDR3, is KAGVTQTPRYLIKTRGQQVTLSCSPISGHRSVSWYQQTPGQGLQFLFEYFSETQRNKGNFPGRFSGRQFSNSRSEMNVSTLELGDSALYLCASSLYGRQETQYFGPGTRLLVL.

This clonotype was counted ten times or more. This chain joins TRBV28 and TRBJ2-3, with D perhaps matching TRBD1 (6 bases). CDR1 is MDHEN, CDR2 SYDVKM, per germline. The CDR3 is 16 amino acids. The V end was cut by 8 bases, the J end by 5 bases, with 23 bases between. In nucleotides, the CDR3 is TGTGCCAGCTCCGGGACATCTCATTACTATGGAGATACGCAGTATTTT. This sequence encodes CASSGTSHYYGDTQYF.

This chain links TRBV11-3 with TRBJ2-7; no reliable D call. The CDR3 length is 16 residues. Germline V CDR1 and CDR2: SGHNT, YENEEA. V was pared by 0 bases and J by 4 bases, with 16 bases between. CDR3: CASSLEQANSFYEQYF. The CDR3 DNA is TGTGCCAGCAGCTTAGAACAAGCTAACTCCTTTTACGAGCAGTACTTC. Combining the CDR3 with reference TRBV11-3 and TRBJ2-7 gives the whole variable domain EAGVVQSPRYKIIEKKQPVAFWCNPISGHNTLYWYLQNLGQGPELLIRYENEEAVDDSQLPKDRFSAERLKGVDSTLKIQPAELGDSAVYLCASSLEQANSFYEQYFGPGTRLTVT.

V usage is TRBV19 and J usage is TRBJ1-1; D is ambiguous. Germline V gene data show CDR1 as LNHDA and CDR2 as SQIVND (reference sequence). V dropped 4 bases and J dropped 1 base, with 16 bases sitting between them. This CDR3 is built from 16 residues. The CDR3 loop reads CASSTPLGRGNTEAFF. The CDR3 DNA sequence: TGTGCCAGTAGTACCCCCCTGGGTAGAGGGAACACTGAAGCTTTCTTT. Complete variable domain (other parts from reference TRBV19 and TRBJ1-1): DGGITQSPKYLFRKEGQNVTLSCEQNLNHDAMYWYRQDPGQGLRLIYYSQIVNDFQKGDIAEGYSVSREKKESFPLTVTSAQKNPTAFYLCASSTPLGRGNTEAFFGQGTRLTVV.

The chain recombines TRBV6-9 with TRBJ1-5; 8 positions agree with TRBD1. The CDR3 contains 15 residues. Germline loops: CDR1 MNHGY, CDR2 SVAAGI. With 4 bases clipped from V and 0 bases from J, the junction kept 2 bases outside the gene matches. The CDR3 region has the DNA TGTGCCAGCAGTTCGGACAGGGCTAGCAATCAGCCCCAGCATTTT. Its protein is CASSSDRASNQPQHF.

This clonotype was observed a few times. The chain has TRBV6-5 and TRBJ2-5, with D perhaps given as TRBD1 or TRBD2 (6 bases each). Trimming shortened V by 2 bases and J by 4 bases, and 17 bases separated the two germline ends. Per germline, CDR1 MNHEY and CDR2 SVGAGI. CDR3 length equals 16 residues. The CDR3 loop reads CASSYPSAGGGETQYF. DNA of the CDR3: TGTGCCAGCAGTTACCCCTCCGCAGGAGGGGGAGAGACCCAGTACTTC.

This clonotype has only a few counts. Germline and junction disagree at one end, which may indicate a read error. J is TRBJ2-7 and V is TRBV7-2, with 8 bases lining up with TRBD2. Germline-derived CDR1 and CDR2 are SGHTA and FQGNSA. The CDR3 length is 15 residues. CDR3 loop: CASSPERENSYVQYF. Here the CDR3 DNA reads TGTGCCAGCAGCCCCGAGCGGGAGAACTCCTACGTGCAGTACTTC.

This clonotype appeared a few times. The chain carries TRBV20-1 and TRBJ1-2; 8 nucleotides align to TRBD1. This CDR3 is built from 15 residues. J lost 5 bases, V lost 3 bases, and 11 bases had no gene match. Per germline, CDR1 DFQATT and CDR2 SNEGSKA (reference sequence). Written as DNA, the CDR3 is TGCAGTGCTAGTGTTACAGGGGGGGTTTCATATGGCTACACCTTC. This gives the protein CSASVTGGVSYGYTF.

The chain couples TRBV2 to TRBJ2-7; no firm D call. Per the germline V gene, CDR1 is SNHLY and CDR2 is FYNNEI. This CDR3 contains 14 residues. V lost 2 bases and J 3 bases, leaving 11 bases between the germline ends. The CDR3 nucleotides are TGTGCCAGCAGTGAAAATCCACCGAACTACGAGCAGTACTTC. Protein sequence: CASSENPPNYEQYF.

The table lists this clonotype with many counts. The CDR3 spells CASRPRGGMGNEQFF. CDR3 sequence (DNA): TGTGCCAGCAGGCCAAGGGGCGGGATGGGGAATGAGCAGTTCTTC. V and J are TRBV11-3 and TRBJ2-1; D is possibly TRBD2 (6 bases). Germline CDR1 SGHNT, CDR2 YENEEA. V lost 6 bases, J lost 7 bases, and 19 bases lay in between. This CDR3 has 15 residues.

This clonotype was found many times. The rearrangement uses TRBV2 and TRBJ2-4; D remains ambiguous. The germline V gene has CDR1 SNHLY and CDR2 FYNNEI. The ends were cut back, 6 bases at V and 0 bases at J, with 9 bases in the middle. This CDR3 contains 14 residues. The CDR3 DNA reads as TGTGCCAGCAGAGCCAAGCTAGCCAAAAACATTCAGTACTTC. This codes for CASRAKLAKNIQYF. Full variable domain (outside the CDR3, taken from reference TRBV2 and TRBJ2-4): EPEVTQTPSHQVTQMGQEVILRCVPISNHLYFYWYRQILGQKVEFLVSFYNNEISEKSEIFDDQFSVERPDGSNFTLKIRSTKLEDSAMYFCASRAKLAKNIQYFGAGTRLSVL.

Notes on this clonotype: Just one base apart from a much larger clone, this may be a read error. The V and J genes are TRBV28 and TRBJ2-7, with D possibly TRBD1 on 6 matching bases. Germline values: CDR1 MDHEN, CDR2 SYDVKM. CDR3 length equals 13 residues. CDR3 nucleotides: TGTGCCAGCGAGGGGGACCGAGCCTACGGGCAGTACTTC. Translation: CASEGDRAYGQYF.

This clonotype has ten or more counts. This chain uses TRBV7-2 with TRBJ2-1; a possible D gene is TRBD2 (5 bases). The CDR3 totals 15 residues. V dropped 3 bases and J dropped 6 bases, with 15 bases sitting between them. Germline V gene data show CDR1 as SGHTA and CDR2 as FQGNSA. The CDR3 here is CASSLSGGWGNEQFF. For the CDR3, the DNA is TGTGCCAGCAGCTTGTCCGGCGGGTGGGGCAATGAGCAGTTCTTC.

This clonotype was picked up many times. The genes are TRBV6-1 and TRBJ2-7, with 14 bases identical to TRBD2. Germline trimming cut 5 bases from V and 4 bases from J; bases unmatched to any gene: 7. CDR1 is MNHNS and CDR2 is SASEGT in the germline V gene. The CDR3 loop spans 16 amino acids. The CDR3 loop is CASSPIGTSGSYEQYF. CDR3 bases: TGTGCCAGCAGTCCTATTGGGACTAGCGGGAGTTACGAGCAGTACTTC.